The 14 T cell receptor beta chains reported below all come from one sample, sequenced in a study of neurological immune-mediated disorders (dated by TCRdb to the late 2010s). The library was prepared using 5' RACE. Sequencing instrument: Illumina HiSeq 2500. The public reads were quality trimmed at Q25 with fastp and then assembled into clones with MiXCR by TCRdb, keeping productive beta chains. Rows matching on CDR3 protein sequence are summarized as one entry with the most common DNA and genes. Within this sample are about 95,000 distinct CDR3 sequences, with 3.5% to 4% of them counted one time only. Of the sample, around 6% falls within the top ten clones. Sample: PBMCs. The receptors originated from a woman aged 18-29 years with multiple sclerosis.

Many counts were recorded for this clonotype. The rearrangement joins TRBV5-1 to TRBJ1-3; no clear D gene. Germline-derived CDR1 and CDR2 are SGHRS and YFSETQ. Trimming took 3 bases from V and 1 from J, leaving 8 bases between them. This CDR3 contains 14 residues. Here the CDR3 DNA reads TGCGCCAGCAGCTCGGGAGGTTCTGGAAACACCATATATTTT. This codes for CASSSGGSGNTIYF.

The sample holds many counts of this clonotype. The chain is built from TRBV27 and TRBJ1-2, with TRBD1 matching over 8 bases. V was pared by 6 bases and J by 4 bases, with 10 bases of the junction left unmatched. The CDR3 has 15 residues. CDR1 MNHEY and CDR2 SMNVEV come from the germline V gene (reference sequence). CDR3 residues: CASRQTDRALYGYTF. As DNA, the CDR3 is TGTGCCAGCAGACAAACGGACAGGGCCCTCTATGGCTACACCTTC.

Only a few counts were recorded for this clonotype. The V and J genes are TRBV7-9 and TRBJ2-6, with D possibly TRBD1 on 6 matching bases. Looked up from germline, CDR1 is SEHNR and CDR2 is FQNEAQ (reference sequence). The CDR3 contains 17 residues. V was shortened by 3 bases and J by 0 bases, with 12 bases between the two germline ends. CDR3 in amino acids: CASSFTTGSSGANVLTF. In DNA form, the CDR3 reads TGTGCCAGCAGCTTCACTACAGGGAGCTCTGGGGCCAACGTCCTGACTTTC.

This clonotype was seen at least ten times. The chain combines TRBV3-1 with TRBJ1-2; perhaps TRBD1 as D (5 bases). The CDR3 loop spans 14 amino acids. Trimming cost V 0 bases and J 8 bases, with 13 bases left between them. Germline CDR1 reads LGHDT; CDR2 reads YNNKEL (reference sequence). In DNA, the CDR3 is TGTGCCAGCAGCCAAGATATGGCAGGGCGGGGCTACACCTTC. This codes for CASSQDMAGRGYTF.

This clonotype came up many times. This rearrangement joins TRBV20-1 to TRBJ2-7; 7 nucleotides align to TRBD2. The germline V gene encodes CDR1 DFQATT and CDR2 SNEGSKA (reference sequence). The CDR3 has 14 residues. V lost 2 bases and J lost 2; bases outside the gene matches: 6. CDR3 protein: CSARRGLQTYEQYF. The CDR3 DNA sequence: TGCAGTGCTAGACGGGGACTACAGACCTACGAGCAGTACTTC.

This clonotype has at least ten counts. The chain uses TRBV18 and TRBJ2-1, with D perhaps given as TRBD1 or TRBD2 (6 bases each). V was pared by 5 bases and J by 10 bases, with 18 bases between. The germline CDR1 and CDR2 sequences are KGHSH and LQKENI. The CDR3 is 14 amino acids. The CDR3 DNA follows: TGTGCCAGCTCAACCTTAAAACAGGGAGGCGAGCAGTTCTTC. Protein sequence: CASSTLKQGGEQFF.

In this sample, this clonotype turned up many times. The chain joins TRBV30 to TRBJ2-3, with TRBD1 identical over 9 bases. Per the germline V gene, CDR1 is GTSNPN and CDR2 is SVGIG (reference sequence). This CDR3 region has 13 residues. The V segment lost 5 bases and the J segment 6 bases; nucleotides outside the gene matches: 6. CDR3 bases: TGTGCCTGGGCTAGACAGGGGGTGGATACGCAGTATTTT. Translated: CAWARQGVDTQYF.

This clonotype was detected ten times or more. The CDR3: CASSPGTSQTYEQYF. The CDR3 DNA reads as TGTGCCAGCAGTCCTGGGACTAGCCAGACCTACGAGCAGTACTTC. This chain links TRBV12-3 or TRBV12-4 with TRBJ2-7; 9 positions agree with TRBD2. Trimming removed 5 bases from V and 2 bases from J; junction bases left unmatched: 7. The length of the CDR3 is 15 residues.

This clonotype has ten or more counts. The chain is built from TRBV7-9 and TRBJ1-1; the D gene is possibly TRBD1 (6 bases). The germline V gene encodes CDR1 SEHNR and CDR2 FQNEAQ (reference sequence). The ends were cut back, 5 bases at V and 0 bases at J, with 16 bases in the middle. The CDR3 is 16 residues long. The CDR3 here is CASSPGGGRLNTEAFF. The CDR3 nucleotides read TGTGCCAGCAGCCCGGGAGGGGGGCGGTTGAACACTGAAGCTTTCTTT.

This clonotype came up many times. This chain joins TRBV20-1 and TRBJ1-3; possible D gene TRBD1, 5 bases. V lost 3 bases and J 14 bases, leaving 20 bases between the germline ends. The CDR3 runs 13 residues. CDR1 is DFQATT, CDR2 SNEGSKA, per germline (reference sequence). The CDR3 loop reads CSASLGTADPLYF. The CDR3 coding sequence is TGCAGTGCTAGTCTCGGGACCGCAGACCCCCTATATTTT.

The CDR3 bases are TGTGCCAGCAGGGGGGGAGCGGGGAGCACAGATACGCAGTATTTT. The encoded protein is CASRGGAGSTDTQYF. The genes are TRBV6-5 and TRBJ2-3, with TRBD2 matching over 7 bases. This CDR3 is built from 15 residues. The J segment lost 0 bases and the V segment lost 6 bases, leaving 6 bases of the junction unmatched. Germline values: CDR1 MNHEY, CDR2 SVGAGI.

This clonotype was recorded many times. Here the CDR3 DNA reads TGTGCCAGCAGCAGCCTTTGGGGGTATCGGTACAATGAGCAGTTCTTC. Protein sequence: CASSSLWGYRYNEQFF. This sequence joins TRBV27 and TRBJ2-1, with D perhaps being TRBD1 or TRBD2 (5 bases each). V lost 6 bases to trimming and J lost 4 bases, with 19 bases between them. This CDR3 has 16 amino acids. The V gene's germline CDR1 is MNHEY and CDR2 SMNVEV (reference sequence).

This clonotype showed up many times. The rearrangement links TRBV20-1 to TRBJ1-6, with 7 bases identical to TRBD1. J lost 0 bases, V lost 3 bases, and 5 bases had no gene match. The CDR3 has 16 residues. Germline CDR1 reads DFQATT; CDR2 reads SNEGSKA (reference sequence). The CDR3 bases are TGCAGTGCTAGGAGACAGGGCGGCTCCTATAATTCACCCCTCCACTTT. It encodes CSARRQGGSYNSPLHF.

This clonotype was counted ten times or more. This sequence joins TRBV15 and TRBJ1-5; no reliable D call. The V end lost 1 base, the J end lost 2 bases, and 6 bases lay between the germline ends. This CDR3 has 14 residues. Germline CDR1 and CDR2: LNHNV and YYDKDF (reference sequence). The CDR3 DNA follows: TGTGCCACCAGCAGAGGTACAGGCAATCAGCCCCAGCATTTT. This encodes CATSRGTGNQPQHF.